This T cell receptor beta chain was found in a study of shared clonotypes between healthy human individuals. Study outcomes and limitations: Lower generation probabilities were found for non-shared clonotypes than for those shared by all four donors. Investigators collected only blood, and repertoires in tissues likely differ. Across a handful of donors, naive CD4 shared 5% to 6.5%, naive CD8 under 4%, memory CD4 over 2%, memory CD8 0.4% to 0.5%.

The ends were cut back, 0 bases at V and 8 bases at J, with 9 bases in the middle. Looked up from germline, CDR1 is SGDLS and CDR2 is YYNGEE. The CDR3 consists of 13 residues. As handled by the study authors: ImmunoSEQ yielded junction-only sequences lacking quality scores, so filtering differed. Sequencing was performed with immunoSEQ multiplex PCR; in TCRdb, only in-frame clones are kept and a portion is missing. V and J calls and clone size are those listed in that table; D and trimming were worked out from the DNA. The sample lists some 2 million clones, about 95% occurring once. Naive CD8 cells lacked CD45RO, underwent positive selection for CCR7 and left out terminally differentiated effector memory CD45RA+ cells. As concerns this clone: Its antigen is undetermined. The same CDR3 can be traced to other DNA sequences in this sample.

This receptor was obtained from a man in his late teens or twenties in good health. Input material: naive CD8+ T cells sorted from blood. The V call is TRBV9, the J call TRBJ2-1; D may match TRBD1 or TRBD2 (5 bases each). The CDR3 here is CASSVGGSHEQFF. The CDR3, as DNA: TGTGCCAGCAGCGTAGGGGGGTCTCATGAGCAGTTCTTC.